These T cell receptor beta chains were read from a single sample in a study of control samples from healthy donors and cancer patients. Data came from immunoSEQ multiplex PCR; TCRdb stores just in-frame clones and leaves some out. The repertoire holds around 100,000 clones, just over 85% seen once, with roughly 13% in the top ten. Specimen: blood. All receptors come from a man between 25 and 39 years old in good health. Both conserved end residues are part of each CDR3. Each record gives: V gene, D gene, J gene, CDR3 DNA, CDR3 protein. The D gene is left open where the match is weak.

v_gene: TRBV20-1
d_gene: NA
j_gene: TRBJ2-3
CDR3nt: TGCAGTGCCCCTCTCGGTAATACGCAGTATTTT
CDR3aa: CSAPLGNTQYF

v_gene: TRBV4-2
d_gene: NA
j_gene: TRBJ1-1
CDR3nt: TGTGCCAGCAGCCCCAGCTCGAACACTGAAGCTTTCTTT
CDR3aa: CASSPSSNTEAFF

v_gene: TRBV5-4
d_gene: NA
j_gene: TRBJ2-1
CDR3nt: TGTGCCAGCAGCTTGTATGTTGGCGACACCTACAATGAGCAGTTCTTC
CDR3aa: CASSLYVGDTYNEQFF

v_gene: TRBV7-9
d_gene: TRBD1
j_gene: TRBJ2-7
CDR3nt: TGTGCCAGCAGTCCCCGGGACAGGGCGGGGGAGCAGTACTTC
CDR3aa: CASSPRDRAGEQYF

v_gene: TRBV19
d_gene: NA
j_gene: TRBJ1-2
CDR3nt: TGTGCCAGTAGTATCCTCGATGAACAGGCCTATGGCTACACCTTC
CDR3aa: CASSILDEQAYGYTF

v_gene: TRBV5-1
d_gene: TRBD1
j_gene: TRBJ2-4
CDR3nt: TGCGCCAGCAGCGAGGACAGGGGGCTTCGTATTCAGTACTTC
CDR3aa: CASSEDRGLRIQYF

v_gene: TRBV2
d_gene: TRBD2
j_gene: TRBJ2-2
CDR3nt: TGTGCCAGCAGTGAATTAACTAGCGGAGAAACCGGGGAGCTGTTTTTT
CDR3aa: CASSELTSGETGELFF

v_gene: TRBV25-1
d_gene: NA
j_gene: TRBJ1-3
CDR3nt: TGTGCCAGCAGGAATCCTTCTGGAAACACCATATATTTT
CDR3aa: CASRNPSGNTIYF

v_gene: TRBV27
d_gene: NA
j_gene: TRBJ2-1
CDR3nt: TGTGCCAGCCGGGGGACTTACTACAATGAGCAGTTCTTC
CDR3aa: CASRGTYYNEQFF

v_gene: TRBV24-1
d_gene: NA
j_gene: TRBJ1-1
CDR3nt: TGTGCCACCAGTGATTTTCGGAACACTGAAGCTTTCTTT
CDR3aa: CATSDFRNTEAFF

v_gene: TRBV19
d_gene: NA
j_gene: TRBJ1-3
CDR3nt: TGTGCCAGTAGTATCCAGGGGCACTCTGGAAACACCATATATTTT
CDR3aa: CASSIQGHSGNTIYF

v_gene: TRBV7-2
d_gene: NA
j_gene: TRBJ1-2
CDR3nt: TGTGCCAGCAGCTCGGCCAGGAACTATGGCTACACCTTC
CDR3aa: CASSSARNYGYTF

v_gene: TRBV6-2/TRBV6-3
d_gene: TRBD1
j_gene: TRBJ2-2
CDR3nt: TGTGCCAGCAGTAAACGACAGGGGGCTAGCACCGGGGAGCTGTTTTTT
CDR3aa: CASSKRQGASTGELFF

v_gene: TRBV18
d_gene: NA
j_gene: TRBJ1-2
CDR3nt: TGTGCCAGCTCCCTTGGAGTTCGGCGGGGCTACACCTTC
CDR3aa: CASSLGVRRGYTF

v_gene: TRBV4-3
d_gene: NA
j_gene: TRBJ1-2
CDR3nt: TGCGCCAGCAGCCAAGATCAAGAGTTGGATCGCAGTGGCTACACCTTC
CDR3aa: CASSQDQELDRSGYTF